The source of this T cell receptor (beta chain) is a study of blood T cells in healthy people across ages. Study in general: There was about one barcoded beta molecule captured by template switching per two T cells.

The authors ran a second PCR of about 7 to 12 cycles using a sample-barcoded 5' primer and a J-beta primer mix. TCRdb re-called the 5' RACE reads through MiXCR, storing one row per CDR3 protein. The table has 650,000 to 1,000,000 distinct CDR3 sequences, about 34% seen once. Donors were healthy Caucasian individuals from Russia aged roughly 6 to 95. A minimum of 6 million PBMCs was isolated per sample. The J segment lost 6 bases and the V segment lost 7 bases, leaving 12 bases of the junction unmatched. The CDR3 is made up of 15 amino acids. Germline V lookup: CDR1 MNHEY, CDR2 SVGEGT. The TCR was taken from a man in his late teens or twenties in good health. The chain uses TRBV6-2 or TRBV6-3 and TRBJ2-3, with TRBD1 identical over 8 bases. The sample taken for sequencing was blood. The CDR3 nucleotides are TGTGCCAGCACCCTGCAGGGGGCTTTTCGGGATACGCAGTATTTT. Protein product: CASTLQGAFRDTQYF.